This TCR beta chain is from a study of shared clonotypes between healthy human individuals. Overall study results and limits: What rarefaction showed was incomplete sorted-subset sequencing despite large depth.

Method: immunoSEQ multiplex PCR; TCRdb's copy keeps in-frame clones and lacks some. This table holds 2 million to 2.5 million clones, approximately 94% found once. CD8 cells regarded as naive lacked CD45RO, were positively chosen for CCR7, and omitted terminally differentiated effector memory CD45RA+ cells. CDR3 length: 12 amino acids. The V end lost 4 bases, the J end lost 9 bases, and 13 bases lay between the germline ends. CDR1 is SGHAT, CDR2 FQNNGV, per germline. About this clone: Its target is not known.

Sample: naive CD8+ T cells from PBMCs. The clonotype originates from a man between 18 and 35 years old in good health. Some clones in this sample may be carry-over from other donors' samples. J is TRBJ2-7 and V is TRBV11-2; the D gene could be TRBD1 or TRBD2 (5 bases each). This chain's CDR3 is CASSSPMGVQYF. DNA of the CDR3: TGTGCCAGCAGCTCCCCAATGGGGGTGCAGTACTTC.